Following are 25 T cell receptor beta chains from one sample sequenced in a study of molecular identifiers for immune sequencing clone quantification (dated by TCRdb to between 2017 and 2018). The method behind the library was PCR. Sequencer: Illumina HiSeq 4000. The public reads were run again by TCRdb, first through fastp at Q25 and then through MiXCR, and only productive beta chains were kept. Merged by CDR3 protein, the rows form single entries marked with the most common genes and DNA. The sample profile shows roughly 90,000 distinct CDR3 sequences; around a fifth of them were found once. The ten largest account for around 0.8% of the sample. Sequenced sample: naive CD8+ T cells from blood, with Jurkat cell RNA spiked in. The intended sense of this specimen's cell subset or site label: FACS-sorted CD8+CD4-CCR7+CD45RA+ naive T cells. The receptors were sampled from a human donor in good health. Some libraries in this study had Jurkat cell RNA spiked in.

This clonotype was seen at least ten times. The chain employs TRBV7-9 and TRBJ2-7; TRBD2 is a possible D gene (5 bases). Looked up from germline, CDR1 is SEHNR and CDR2 is FQNEAQ (reference sequence). The CDR3 runs to 14 residues. V dropped 3 bases and J dropped 3 bases, with 12 bases sitting between them. CDR3 region: CASSLSGELYEQYF. CDR3 in DNA: TGTGCCAGCAGCTTGTCCGGGGAACTCTACGAGCAGTACTTC.

Concerning this clonotype: Compared with germline, one end of the junction differs, possibly owing to a read error. The rearrangement links TRBV20-1 to TRBJ1-5; D remains unclear. Germline values: CDR1 DFQATT, CDR2 SNEGSKA (reference sequence). This CDR3 comprises 13 residues. The CDR3 nucleotides read TGCTGTGCCCCTGACGACGGGAGTCAGCCCCAGCATTTT. Translating it yields CCAPDDGSQPQHF.

This clonotype has a count of ten or more. The chain joins TRBV29-1 to TRBJ2-3, with TRBD2 matching over 7 bases. Germline V gene sequence: CDR1 SQVTM, CDR2 ANQGSEA. The CDR3 is 13 amino acids. The junction had 2 bases not matched to a gene; V was cut back by 3 bases and J by 2 bases. The CDR3 coding sequence is TGCAGCGTTGATCTAGCGGTCACAGATACGCAGTATTTT. This encodes CSVDLAVTDTQYF.

The chain has TRBV4-1 and TRBJ1-1, with D possibly matching TRBD1 (6 bases). The V gene's germline CDR1 is MGHRA and CDR2 YSYEKL. The ends were cut back, 0 bases at V and 0 bases at J, with 11 bases in the middle. The CDR3 is 16 amino acids. The CDR3 here is CASSQDGQSMNTEAFF. DNA of the CDR3: TGCGCCAGCAGCCAAGATGGACAGTCTATGAACACTGAAGCTTTCTTT.

Ten or more counts support this clonotype. The V call is TRBV11-3, the J call TRBJ2-3, with D possibly matching TRBD2 (7 bases). The CDR3 covers 14 residues. The V gene's germline CDR1 is SGHNT and CDR2 YENEEA. V dropped 11 bases and J dropped 3 bases, with 18 bases sitting between them. The CDR3 loop is CAPPLGGGTDTQYF. In DNA form, the CDR3 reads TGTGCCCCACCTCTAGGGGGGGGGACAGATACGCAGTATTTT.

This clonotype has ten or more counts. The gene calls are TRBV12-3 or TRBV12-4 and TRBJ2-7, with 8 nucleotides matching TRBD1. The CDR3 is 13 amino acids. With 6 bases clipped from V and 4 bases from J, the junction kept 5 bases outside the gene matches. CDR3 sequence: CASSPRTGYEQYF. CDR3 nucleotide sequence: TGTGCCAGCAGCCCAAGGACAGGGTACGAGCAGTACTTC.

The gene calls are TRBV12-3 or TRBV12-4 and TRBJ1-6, with D perhaps matching TRBD1 (6 bases). Trimming pared 5 bases from V and 6 bases from J, leaving 17 bases between. This CDR3 contains 16 residues. The CDR3: CASSVIHRVLNSPLHF. CDR3 sequence (DNA): TGTGCCAGCAGTGTAATCCACAGGGTTCTTAATTCACCCCTCCACTTT.

In DNA form, the CDR3 reads TGCAGCGTTGAGGACGGGAACTACGAGCAGTACTTC. Translated, it gives CSVEDGNYEQYF. This chain connects TRBV29-1 to TRBJ2-7, with D perhaps matching TRBD2 (5 bases). This CDR3 has 12 amino acids. V dropped 3 bases and J dropped 3 bases, with 9 bases sitting between them. Germline V gene data show CDR1 as SQVTM and CDR2 as ANQGSEA.

In this sample, this clonotype turned up many times. The gene calls are TRBV4-3 and TRBJ2-2; D may be TRBD2 (6 bases). Trimming pared 1 base from V and 1 base from J, leaving 10 bases between. The V gene's germline CDR1 is LGHNA and CDR2 YSLEER. The CDR3 loop spans 16 amino acids. The CDR3 is CASSQVRGLNTGELFF. CDR3 coding DNA: TGCGCCAGCAGCCAAGTTCGGGGGTTGAACACCGGGGAGCTGTTTTTT.

A remark on this clonotype: A much more abundant neighbour one base away suggests this may be a read error. This chain links TRBV20-1 with TRBJ2-7, with 7 nucleotides matching TRBD1. This CDR3 is 14 amino acids long. Germline V gene lookup returns CDR1 DFQATT and CDR2 SNEGSKA (reference sequence). CDR3 sequence (DNA): TGCAGTGCTGCCGGACAGGAAACGGCCTACAAGCAGTACTTC. It encodes CSAAGQETAYKQYF.

A few counts support this clonotype. The genes are TRBV19 and TRBJ2-1, with D tentatively TRBD1 or TRBD2 (5 bases each). The CDR3 is 12 amino acids. The germline V gene encodes CDR1 LNHDA and CDR2 SQIVND (reference sequence). V dropped 3 bases and J dropped 8 bases, with 8 bases sitting between them. The CDR3 coding sequence is TGTGCCAGTAGTATTGGGGGTCATGAGCAGTTCTTC. Its translation: CASSIGGHEQFF. The whole variable domain, filled in from reference TRBV19 and TRBJ2-1, reads DGGITQSPKYLFRKEGQNVTLSCEQNLNHDAMYWYRQDPGQGLRLIYYSQIVNDFQKGDIAEGYSVSREKKESFPLTVTSAQKNPTAFYLCASSIGGHEQFFGPGTRLTVL.

This clonotype was seen at least ten times. The CDR3 reads CASSLVGGQGYQETQYF. The CDR3 region has the DNA TGTGCCAGCAGCTTGGTTGGGGGACAGGGGTACCAAGAGACCCAGTACTTC. The chain is built from TRBV5-4 and TRBJ2-5; 10 bases line up with TRBD1. In germline, CDR1 is SGHNT, CDR2 YYREEE (reference sequence). The CDR3 extends over 17 amino acids. Unmatched junction bases numbered 5, after V lost 0 bases and J lost 0 bases.

This clonotype was recorded at least ten times. The rearrangement uses TRBV6-2 or TRBV6-3 and TRBJ2-5; D gene uncertain. The germline V and J ends were trimmed by 2 bases and 5 bases, with 12 bases remaining between them. Germline loops: CDR1 MNHEY, CDR2 SVGEGT. The CDR3 consists of 14 residues. CDR3 protein: CASSYLGPLETQYF. Here the CDR3 DNA reads TGTGCCAGCAGTTACCTCGGCCCCCTGGAGACCCAGTACTTC.

Only a few counts were recorded for this clonotype. It may be a read error: a sequence one base away is much more abundant. J is TRBJ2-7 and V is TRBV5-6, with unresolved D. Germline loops: CDR1 SGHDT, CDR2 YYEEEE. CDR3 size: 15 residues. The CDR3, as DNA: TGTGCCAGCGGCTTGGGCAGAGCAACCCTCTACGAGCAGTACTTC. It specifies CASGLGRATLYEQYF.

This clonotype was counted at least ten times. The chain is built from TRBV7-9 and TRBJ1-4; D uncertain. The CDR3 is made up of 12 amino acids. Trimming took 5 bases from V and 4 from J, leaving 5 bases between them. Per germline, CDR1 SEHNR and CDR2 FQNEAQ (reference sequence). Here the CDR3 DNA reads TGTGCCAGCAGCCCATATAATGAAAAACTGTTTTTT. The encoded protein is CASSPYNEKLFF.

This clonotype has at least ten counts. The chain combines TRBV4-1 with TRBJ2-7; 8 nucleotides align to TRBD1. With 4 bases clipped from V and 5 bases from J, the junction kept 7 bases outside the gene matches. This CDR3 is 14 amino acids long. Germline assignment: CDR1 MGHRA and CDR2 YSYEKL. CDR3 amino acids: CASSLTDRAHEQYF. The CDR3 coding sequence is TGCGCCAGCAGCCTCACGGACAGGGCGCACGAGCAGTACTTC.

For this clonotype: This could be a read error, since a much larger clone is one nucleotide away. The chain couples TRBV19 to TRBJ2-7; 10 bases line up with TRBD2. The CDR3 contains 14 residues. The V segment lost 5 bases and the J segment 9 bases; nucleotides outside the gene matches: 10. CDR1 is LNHDA, CDR2 SQIVND, per germline (reference sequence). This CDR3 is CASSETSGTTGQYF. The CDR3 DNA reads TGTGCCAGTAGTGAAACTAGCGGGACAACCGGGCAGTACTTC.

At least ten counts were recorded for this clonotype. CDR3 sequence reads: CASSLMGWTSTDTQYF. Here the CDR3 DNA reads TGTGCCAGCAGTTTAATGGGGTGGACTAGCACAGATACGCAGTATTTT. The V call is TRBV27, the J call TRBJ2-3; maybe TRBD2 (5 bases). CDR1 and CDR2 from the germline V gene are MNHEY and SMNVEV (reference sequence). Trimming removed 2 bases at V and 0 bases at J, with 12 bases between. The CDR3 runs to 16 residues.

In its sample, this clonotype was seen once. The chain uses TRBV28 and TRBJ2-3; D is undetermined. V lost 3 bases, J lost 2 bases, and 6 bases lay in between. Germline V lookup: CDR1 MDHEN, CDR2 SYDVKM. The CDR3 extends over 13 amino acids. CDR3 DNA: TGTGCCAGCAGTTTGCAGCCCACAGATACGCAGTATTTT. Residues: CASSLQPTDTQYF. Combining the CDR3 with reference TRBV28 and TRBJ2-3 gives the whole variable domain DVKVTQSSRYLVKRTGEKVFLECVQDMDHENMFWYRQDPGLGLRLIYFSYDVKMKEKGDIPEGYSVSREKKERFSLILESASTNQTSMYLCASSLQPTDTQYFGPGTRLTVL.

This clonotype was seen ten or more times. This rearrangement joins TRBV14 to TRBJ2-7; 8 bases map to TRBD1. V lost 0 bases, J lost 3 bases, and 4 bases stayed unmatched. CDR3 length: 15 amino acids. Germline assignment: CDR1 SGHDN and CDR2 FVKESK. CDR3 in amino acids: CASSQEADRGYEQYF. The CDR3 DNA reads as TGTGCCAGCAGCCAAGAAGCCGACAGGGGCTACGAGCAGTACTTC.

A note on this clonotype: A read error may be the cause here, since a much bigger clone is one base away. The chain links TRBV28 to TRBJ1-1, with D possibly matching TRBD1 (5 bases). V was shortened by 6 bases and J by 6 bases, with 8 bases between the two germline ends. CDR3 size: 11 residues. The germline gives CDR1 MDHEN, CDR2 SYDVKM. Here the CDR3 reads CASRRGSEAFF. The CDR3 region has the DNA TGTGCCAGCAGGAGGGGTTCTGAAGCTTTCTTT.

This clonotype has a count of ten or more. The chain is built from TRBV19 and TRBJ2-7; D uncertain. Germline V lookup: CDR1 LNHDA, CDR2 SQIVND (reference sequence). The V and J ends lost 7 bases and 3 bases respectively, with 19 bases between them. CDR3 length: 15 residues. CDR3 region: CASTPGPNQNYEQYF. As DNA, the CDR3 is TGTGCCAGTACCCCCGGGCCCAACCAAAACTACGAGCAGTACTTC.

This clonotype was seen at least ten times. The CDR3 sequence is CASSPLPPSGGVYLDTQYF. The CDR3, as DNA: TGTGCCAGCAGCCCGCTCCCCCCTAGCGGGGGGGTGTATTTAGATACGCAGTATTTT. The chain has TRBV7-9 and TRBJ2-3, with TRBD2 matching 12 bases. The CDR3 runs 19 residues. V lost 5 bases and J lost 5; bases outside the gene matches: 17. Germline V lookup: CDR1 SEHNR, CDR2 FQNEAQ (reference sequence).

The table lists this clonotype with many counts. This chain links TRBV28 with TRBJ2-7; 9 bases align to TRBD2. Trimming took 8 bases from V and 7 from J; bases not matched to a gene: 12. The CDR3 covers 14 residues. Germline CDR1 and CDR2: MDHEN and SYDVKM. In DNA, the CDR3 is TGTGCCAGCGGTCCGAGCGGGAGGCTAGGGGAGCAGTACTTC. Translating it yields CASGPSGRLGEQYF. Based on the CDR3 plus reference TRBV28 and TRBJ2-7, the full variable domain is DVKVTQSSRYLVKRTGEKVFLECVQDMDHENMFWYRQDPGLGLRLIYFSYDVKMKEKGDIPEGYSVSREKKERFSLILESASTNQTSMYLCASGPSGRLGEQYFGPGTRLTVT.

This clonotype was picked up many times. The chain joins TRBV18 to TRBJ1-6; D is perhaps TRBD1 (6 bases). V lost 9 bases and J 10 bases, leaving 22 bases between the germline ends. CDR3 length equals 15 residues. Looked up from germline, CDR1 is KGHSH and CDR2 is LQKENI. CDR3 in DNA: TGTGCCAGTCATCGACCCCAGGGGAGGCAATCACCCCTCCACTTT. Residues: CASHRPQGRQSPLHF.